The source of this TCR beta chain is a study of control samples from healthy donors and cancer patients. Germline V gives CDR1 KGHDR, CDR2 SFDVKD. V was shortened by 1 base and J by 0 bases, with 11 bases between the two germline ends. This CDR3 is 16 amino acids long. The assay was immunoSEQ multiplex PCR, and TCRdb's table has in-frame clones only and misses some. The sample has about 150,000 clones, roughly 94% seen once; the top ten hold 13% to 15%. The source of this sequence is a man aged 60 to 69 with colorectal cancer. Sequencing was done on a sample of PBMCs. The chain links TRBV24-1 to TRBJ1-2; D gene uncertain. The CDR3 loop reads CATSDFKRSANYGYTF. In DNA, the CDR3 is TGTGCCACCAGTGATTTTAAGCGGTCGGCTAACTATGGCTACACCTTC.